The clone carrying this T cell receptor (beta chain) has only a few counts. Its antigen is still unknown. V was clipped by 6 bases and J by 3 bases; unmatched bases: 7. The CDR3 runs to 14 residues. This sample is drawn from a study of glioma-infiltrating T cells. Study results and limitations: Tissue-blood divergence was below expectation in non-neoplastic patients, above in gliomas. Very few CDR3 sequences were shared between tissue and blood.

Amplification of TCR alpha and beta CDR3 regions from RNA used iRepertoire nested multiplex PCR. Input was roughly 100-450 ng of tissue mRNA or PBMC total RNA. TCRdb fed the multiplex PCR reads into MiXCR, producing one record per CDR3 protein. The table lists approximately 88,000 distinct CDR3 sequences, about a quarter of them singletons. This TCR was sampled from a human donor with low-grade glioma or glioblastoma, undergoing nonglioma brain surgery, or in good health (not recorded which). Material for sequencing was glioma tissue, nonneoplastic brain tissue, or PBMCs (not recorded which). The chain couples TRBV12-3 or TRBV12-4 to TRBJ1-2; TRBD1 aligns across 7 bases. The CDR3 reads CASRYSGTDYGYTF. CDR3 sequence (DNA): TGTGCCAGCAGGTACTCCGGGACAGACTATGGCTACACCTTC.